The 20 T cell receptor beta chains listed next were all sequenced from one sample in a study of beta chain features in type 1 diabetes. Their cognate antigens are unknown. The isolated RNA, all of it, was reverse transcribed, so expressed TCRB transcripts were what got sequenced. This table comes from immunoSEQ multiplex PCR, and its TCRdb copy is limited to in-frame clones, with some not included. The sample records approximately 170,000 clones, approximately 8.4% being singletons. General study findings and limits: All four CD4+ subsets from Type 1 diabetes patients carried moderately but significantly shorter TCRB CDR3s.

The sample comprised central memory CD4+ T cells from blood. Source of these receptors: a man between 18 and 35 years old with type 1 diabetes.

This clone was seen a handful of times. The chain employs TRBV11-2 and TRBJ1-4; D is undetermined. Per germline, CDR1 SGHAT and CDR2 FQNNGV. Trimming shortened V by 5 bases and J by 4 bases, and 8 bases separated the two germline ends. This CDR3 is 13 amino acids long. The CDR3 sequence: CASSPFVNEKLFF. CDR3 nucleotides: TGTGCCAGCAGCCCGTTCGTTAATGAAAAACTGTTTTTT.

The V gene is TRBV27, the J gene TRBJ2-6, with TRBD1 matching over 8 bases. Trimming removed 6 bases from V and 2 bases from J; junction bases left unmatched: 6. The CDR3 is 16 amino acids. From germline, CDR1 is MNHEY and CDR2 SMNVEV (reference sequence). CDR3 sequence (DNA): TGTGCCAGCAGCGGAACGGACAGGGCTGGGGCCAACGTCCTGACTTTC. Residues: CASSGTDRAGANVLTF.

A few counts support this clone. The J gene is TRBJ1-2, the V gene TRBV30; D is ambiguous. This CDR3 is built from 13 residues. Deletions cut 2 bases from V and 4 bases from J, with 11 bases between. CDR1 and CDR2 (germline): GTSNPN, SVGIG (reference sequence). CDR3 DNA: TGTGCCTGGAGTAGGAGGGCCGCCTATGGCTACACCTTC. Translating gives CAWSRRAAYGYTF.

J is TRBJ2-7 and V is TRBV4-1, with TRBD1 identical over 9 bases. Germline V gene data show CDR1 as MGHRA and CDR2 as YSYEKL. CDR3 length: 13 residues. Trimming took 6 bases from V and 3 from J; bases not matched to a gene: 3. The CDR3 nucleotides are TGCGCCAGCAGGGGGACAGGGATCTACGAGCAGTACTTC. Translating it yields CASRGTGIYEQYF.

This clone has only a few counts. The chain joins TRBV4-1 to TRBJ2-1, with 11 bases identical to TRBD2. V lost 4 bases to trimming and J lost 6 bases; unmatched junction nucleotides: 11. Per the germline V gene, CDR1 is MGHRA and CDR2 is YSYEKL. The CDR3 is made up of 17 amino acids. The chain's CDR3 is CASSLRVGLAGGNEQFF. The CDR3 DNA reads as TGCGCCAGCAGCCTCCGGGTTGGGCTAGCGGGAGGCAATGAGCAGTTCTTC.

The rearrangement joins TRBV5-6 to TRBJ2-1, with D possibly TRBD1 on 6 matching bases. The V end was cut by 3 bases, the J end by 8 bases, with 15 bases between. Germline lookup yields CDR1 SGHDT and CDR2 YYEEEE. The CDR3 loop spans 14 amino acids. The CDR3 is CASSSLQGFDEQFF. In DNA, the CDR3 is TGTGCCAGCAGCTCCCTTCAGGGGTTTGATGAGCAGTTCTTC.

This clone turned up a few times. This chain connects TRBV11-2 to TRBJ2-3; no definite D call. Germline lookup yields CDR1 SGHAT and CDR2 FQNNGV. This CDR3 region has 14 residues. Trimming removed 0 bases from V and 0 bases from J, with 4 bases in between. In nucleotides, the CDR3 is TGTGCCAGCAGCTTAGACCTCAGCACAGATACGCAGTATTTT. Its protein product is CASSLDLSTDTQYF.

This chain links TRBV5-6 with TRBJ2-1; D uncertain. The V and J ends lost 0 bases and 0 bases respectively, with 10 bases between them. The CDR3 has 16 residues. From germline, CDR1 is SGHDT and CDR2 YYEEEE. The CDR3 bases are TGTGCCAGCAGCTTGGCCACAGACACCTCCTACAATGAGCAGTTCTTC. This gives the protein CASSLATDTSYNEQFF. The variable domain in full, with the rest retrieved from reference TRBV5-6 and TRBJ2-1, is DAGVTQSPTHLIKTRGQQVTLRCSPKSGHDTVSWYQQALGQGPQFIFQYYEEEERQRGNFPDRFSGHQFPNYSSELNVNALLLGDSALYLCASSLATDTSYNEQFFGPGTRLTVL.

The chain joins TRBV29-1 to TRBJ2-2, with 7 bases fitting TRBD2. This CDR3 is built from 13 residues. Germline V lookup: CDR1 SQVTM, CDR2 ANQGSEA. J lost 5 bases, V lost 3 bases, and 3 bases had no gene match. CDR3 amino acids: CSVDTGGTGELFF. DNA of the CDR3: TGCAGCGTTGACACCGGGGGGACCGGGGAGCTGTTTTTT.

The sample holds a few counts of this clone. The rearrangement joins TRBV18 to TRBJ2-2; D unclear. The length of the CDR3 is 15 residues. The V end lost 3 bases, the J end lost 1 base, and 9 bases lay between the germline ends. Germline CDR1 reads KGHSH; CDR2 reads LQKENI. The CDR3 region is CASSPYRLNTGELFF. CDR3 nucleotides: TGTGCCAGCTCACCTTATCGGTTGAACACCGGGGAGCTGTTTTTT.

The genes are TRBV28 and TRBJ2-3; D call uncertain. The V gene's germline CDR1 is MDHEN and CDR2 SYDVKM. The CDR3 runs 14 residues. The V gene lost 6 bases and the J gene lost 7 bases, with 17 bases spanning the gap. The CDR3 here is CASRTGEFWNTQYF. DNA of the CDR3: TGTGCCAGCAGGACTGGTGAATTCTGGAATACGCAGTATTTT.

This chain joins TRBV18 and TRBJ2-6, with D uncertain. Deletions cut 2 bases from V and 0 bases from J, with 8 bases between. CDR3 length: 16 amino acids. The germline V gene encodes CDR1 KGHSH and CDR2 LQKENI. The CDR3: CASSPLQISGANVLTF. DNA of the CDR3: TGTGCCAGCTCACCATTACAAATCTCTGGGGCCAACGTCCTGACTTTC.

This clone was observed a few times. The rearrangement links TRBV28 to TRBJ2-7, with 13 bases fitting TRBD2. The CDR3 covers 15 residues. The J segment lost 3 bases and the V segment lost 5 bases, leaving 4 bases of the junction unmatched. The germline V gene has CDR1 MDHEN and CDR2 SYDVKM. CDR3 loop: CASSPTSGGFYEQYF. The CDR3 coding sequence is TGTGCCAGCAGTCCGACTAGCGGGGGGTTCTACGAGCAGTACTTC.

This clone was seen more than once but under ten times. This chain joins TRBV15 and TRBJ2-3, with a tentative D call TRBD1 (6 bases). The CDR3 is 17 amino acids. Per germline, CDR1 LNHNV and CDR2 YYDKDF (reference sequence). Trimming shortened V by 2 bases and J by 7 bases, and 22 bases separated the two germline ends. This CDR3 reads CATSRSRTDPSHYTQYF. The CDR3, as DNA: TGTGCCACCAGCAGAAGTCGGACAGATCCCTCACACTATACGCAGTATTTT. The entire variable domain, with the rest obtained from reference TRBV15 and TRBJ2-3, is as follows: DAMVIQNPRYQVTQFGKPVTLSCSQTLNHNVMYWYQQKSSQAPKLLFHYYDKDFNNEADTPDNFQSRRPNTSFCFLDIRSPGLGDTAMYLCATSRSRTDPSHYTQYFGPGTRLTVL.

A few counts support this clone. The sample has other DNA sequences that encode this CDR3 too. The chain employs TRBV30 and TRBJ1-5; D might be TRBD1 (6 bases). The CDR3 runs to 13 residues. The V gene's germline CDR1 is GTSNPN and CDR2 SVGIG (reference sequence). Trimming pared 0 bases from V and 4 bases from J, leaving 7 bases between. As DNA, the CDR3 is TGTGCCTGGAGTGTACAGGGAAATCAGCCCCAGCATTTT. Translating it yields CAWSVQGNQPQHF. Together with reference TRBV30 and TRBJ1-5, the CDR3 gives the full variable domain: SQTIHQWPATLVQPVGSPLSLECTVEGTSNPNLYWYRQAAGRGLQLLFYSVGIGQISSEVPQNLSASRPQDRQFILSSKKLLLSDSGFYLCAWSVQGNQPQHFGDGTRLSIL.

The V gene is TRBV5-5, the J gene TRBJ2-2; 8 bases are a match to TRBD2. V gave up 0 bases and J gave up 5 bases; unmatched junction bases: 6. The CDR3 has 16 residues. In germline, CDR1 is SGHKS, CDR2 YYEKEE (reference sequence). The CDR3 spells CASSLGGGMYTGELFF. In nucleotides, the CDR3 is TGTGCCAGCAGCTTGGGCGGGGGGATGTATACCGGGGAGCTGTTTTTT.

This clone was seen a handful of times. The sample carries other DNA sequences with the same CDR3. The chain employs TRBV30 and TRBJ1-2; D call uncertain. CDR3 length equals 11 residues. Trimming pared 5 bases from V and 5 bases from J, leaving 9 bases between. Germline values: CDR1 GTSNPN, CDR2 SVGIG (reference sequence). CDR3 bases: TGTGCCTGGGGCGGGTCTTATGGCTACACCTTC. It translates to CAWGGSYGYTF.

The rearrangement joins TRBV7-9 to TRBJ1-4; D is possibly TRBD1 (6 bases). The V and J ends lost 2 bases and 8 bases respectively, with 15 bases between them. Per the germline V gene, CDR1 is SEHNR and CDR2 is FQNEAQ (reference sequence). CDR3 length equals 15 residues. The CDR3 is CASSLNGQGFEKLFF. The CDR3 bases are TGTGCCAGCAGCTTAAACGGTCAGGGGTTCGAAAAACTGTTTTTT.

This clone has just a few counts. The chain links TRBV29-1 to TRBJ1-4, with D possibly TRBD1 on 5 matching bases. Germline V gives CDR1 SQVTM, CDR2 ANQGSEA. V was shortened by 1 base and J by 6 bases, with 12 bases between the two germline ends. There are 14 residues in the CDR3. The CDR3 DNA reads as TGCAGCGTTGAAGTACGGGGGATAGATGAAAAACTGTTTTTT. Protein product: CSVEVRGIDEKLFF.

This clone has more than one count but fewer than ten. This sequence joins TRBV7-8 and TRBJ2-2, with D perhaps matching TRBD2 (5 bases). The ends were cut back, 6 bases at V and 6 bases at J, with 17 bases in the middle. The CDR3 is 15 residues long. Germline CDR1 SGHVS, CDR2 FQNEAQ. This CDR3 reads CASSSTRAGSGELFF. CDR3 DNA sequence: TGTGCCAGCAGTTCTACGCGGGCCGGGTCCGGGGAGCTGTTTTTT.